A single sample gave rise to the 9 T cell receptor beta chains below, sequenced in a study of T-cell reconstitution after alpha-beta-depleted transplantation in children. Preparation of the TCRbeta library was carried out with unique molecular identifiers. TCRdb independently ran MiXCR on the PCR reads; one entry per CDR3 protein. The repertoire holds 200,000 or so distinct CDR3 sequences, with about 8.7% as singletons. The material sequenced was PBMCs, mostly from graft donor cells, taken 360 days after TCRalphabeta/CD19-depleted stem cell transplant. Receptors originate from a male patient between 2 and 10 years old who had a stem cell transplant for acute myeloid leukemia, so the T cells may come from the graft donor.

In its sample, this clonotype was seen many times. The chain has TRBV10-3 and TRBJ2-3; perhaps D is TRBD1 or TRBD2 (5 bases each). This CDR3 is built from 13 residues. CDR1 is ENHRY, CDR2 SYGVKD, per germline. V was cut by 10 bases and J by 3 bases, with 14 bases left in between. CDR3 coding DNA: TGTGCCACCAAAGAGGGGTCGACAGATACGCAGTATTTT. Protein product: CATKEGSTDTQYF.

The CDR3 region is CASSSTGKVIEQFF. DNA of the CDR3: TGCGCCAGCAGCTCGACAGGGAAAGTGATTGAGCAGTTCTTC. The V gene is TRBV5-1, the J gene TRBJ2-1; 7 bases line up with TRBD1. Germline CDR1 is SGHRS and CDR2 is YFSETQ. After removal of 3 bases from V and 9 bases from J, the junction contained 9 bases not matched to a gene. The CDR3 is made up of 14 amino acids.

The CDR3 region is CASSFGTGGQAFF. The CDR3 DNA reads TGTGCCAGCAGTTTCGGGACAGGGGGTCAAGCTTTCTTT. The gene calls are TRBV12-3 or TRBV12-4 and TRBJ1-1; 11 bases are shared with TRBD1. This CDR3 is built from 13 residues. Germline trimming cut 3 bases from V and 9 bases from J; bases unmatched to any gene: 3.

The chain links TRBV7-2 to TRBJ2-5; 9 nucleotides line up with TRBD2. In germline, CDR1 is SGHTA, CDR2 FQGNSA. Unmatched junction bases numbered 12, after V lost 5 bases and J lost 5 bases. This CDR3 is 16 amino acids long. The CDR3 nucleotides read TGTGCCAGCAGCCCCCGACGGCGGGGGGGAGGGGAGACCCAGTACTTC. Its translation is CASSPRRRGGGETQYF.

This clonotype was observed a handful of times. This chain joins TRBV12-3 or TRBV12-4 and TRBJ2-5, with D tentatively TRBD2 (6 bases). Trimming took 3 bases from V and 0 from J, leaving 11 bases between them. This CDR3 is 15 amino acids long. The CDR3 protein is CASSFYAGYQETQYF. CDR3 sequence (DNA): TGTGCCAGCAGTTTTTACGCGGGATACCAAGAGACCCAGTACTTC.

This clonotype was seen only a few times. The rearrangement uses TRBV5-1 and TRBJ2-7; maybe TRBD2 (6 bases). CDR3 length: 15 amino acids. Germline V gives CDR1 SGHRS, CDR2 YFSETQ. Trimming left V 2 bases short and J 0 bases short, with 12 bases between. CDR3 nucleotide sequence: TGCGCCAGCAGCTTTTCGGGGGAGGTCTCCTACGAGCAGTACTTC. It specifies CASSFSGEVSYEQYF. Full variable domain (remainder filled in from reference TRBV5-1 and TRBJ2-7): KAGVTQTPRYLIKTRGQQVTLSCSPISGHRSVSWYQQTPGQGLQFLFEYFSETQRNKGNFPGRFSGRQFSNSRSEMNVSTLELGDSALYLCASSFSGEVSYEQYFGPGTRLTVT.

The CDR3 region is CSVEGRGRNIQYF. CDR3 in DNA: TGCAGCGTTGAAGGCAGGGGGAGAAACATTCAGTACTTC. The gene calls are TRBV29-1 and TRBJ2-4; 7 bases align to TRBD1. This CDR3 contains 13 residues. Germline V gene sequence: CDR1 SQVTM, CDR2 ANQGSEA. The V and J ends lost 1 base and 6 bases, in that order; junction bases with no gene match: 3.

This clonotype has more than one count but fewer than ten. V gene TRBV29-1 combines with J gene TRBJ2-1, with D maybe TRBD2 (6 bases). Germline V CDR1 and CDR2: SQVTM, ANQGSEA. The CDR3 consists of 13 residues. V gave up 1 base and J gave up 7 bases, with 11 bases separating them. In DNA form, the CDR3 reads TGCAGCGTTGAAGGCGGGACGTTAAATGAGCAGTTCTTC. As protein: CSVEGGTLNEQFF.

This clonotype came up many times. The rearrangement uses TRBV12-3 or TRBV12-4 and TRBJ2-1; weak D call: TRBD1 (6 bases). The V and J ends lost 6 bases and 0 bases respectively, with 12 bases between them. The CDR3 has 15 residues. Here the CDR3 DNA reads TGTGCCAGCAGGCGCACAGGGTCCTCCTACAATGAGCAGTTCTTC. It specifies CASRRTGSSYNEQFF.